This entry lists 18 T cell receptor beta chains sequenced from one sample in a study of blood T cell repertoires in COVID-19. Sequencing used immunoSEQ multiplex PCR; TCRdb keeps in-frame clones, though not all of them. This sample has 150,000 to 200,000 clones, with approximately 90% found just once. What was sequenced was peripheral blood. The receptors stem from a man aged 18 to 29 with acute or convalescent COVID-19.

This chain uses TRBV20-1 with TRBJ1-2; no definite D call. Germline values: CDR1 DFQATT, CDR2 SNEGSKA (reference sequence). Trimming cost V 5 bases and J 7 bases, with 8 bases left between them. CDR3 size: 10 residues. CDR3 DNA: TGCAGTGCTGCCTCCGGTGGCTACACCTTC. Translated, it gives CSAASGGYTF.

V is TRBV7-2 and J is TRBJ2-1; tentatively, D is TRBD1 (6 bases). CDR1 is SGHTA and CDR2 is FQGNSA in the germline V gene. Trimming cost V 6 bases and J 3 bases, with 15 bases left between them. CDR3 size: 15 residues. In DNA, the CDR3 is TGTGCCAGCAGTAACTACAGGGCCCTCTACAATGAGCAGTTCTTC. Translation: CASSNYRALYNEQFF.

The chain links TRBV11-3 to TRBJ1-2; unclear D gene. CDR1 and CDR2 from the germline V gene are SGHNT and YENEEA. The CDR3 has 14 amino acids. Trimming stripped 3 bases from V and 0 bases from J, with 8 bases between. CDR3 bases: TGTGCCAGCAGCTTGGAGGGTTCTAACTATGGCTACACCTTC. It specifies CASSLEGSNYGYTF.

The CDR3 DNA reads TGCGCCAGCAGCTTGGAGGCTAGCCGCACAGATACGCAGTATTTT. Amino acid sequence: CASSLEASRTDTQYF. The chain has TRBV5-1 and TRBJ2-3; perhaps TRBD2 as D (5 bases). The CDR3 loop spans 15 amino acids. Germline V lookup: CDR1 SGHRS, CDR2 YFSETQ. Trimming took 0 bases from V and 1 from J, leaving 9 bases between them.

The J gene is TRBJ2-6, the V gene TRBV2; 7 positions match TRBD1. Trimming at V came to 6 bases and at J to 1 base, leaving 6 bases not matched to a gene. Germline CDR1 is SNHLY and CDR2 is FYNNEI. The CDR3 consists of 16 residues. The CDR3 DNA reads TGTGCCAGCAGGGGGACAGCAGGGTCTGGGGCCAACGTCCTGACTTTC. Amino acids: CASRGTAGSGANVLTF.

This chain connects TRBV28 to TRBJ1-3; no clear D gene. V was trimmed by 7 bases and J by 0 bases, leaving 16 bases between them. Germline V gene sequence: CDR1 MDHEN, CDR2 SYDVKM. The CDR3 consists of 16 residues. The CDR3 sequence: CASTTLAGSSGNTIYF. CDR3 coding DNA: TGTGCCAGCACCACGCTCGCGGGTAGCTCTGGAAACACCATATATTTT.

The V gene is TRBV18, the J gene TRBJ2-3; TRBD2 matches 8 bases. Germline V gene lookup returns CDR1 KGHSH and CDR2 LQKENI. The trim removed 8 bases at V and 0 bases at J, leaving 4 bases unmatched. This CDR3 spans 14 amino acids. The CDR3: CASHGGASTDTQYF. The CDR3 DNA reads TGTGCCAGCCACGGGGGGGCTAGCACAGATACGCAGTATTTT.

V gene TRBV27 combines with J gene TRBJ1-1; D gene ambiguous. V was cut by 2 bases and J by 1 base, with 5 bases left in between. From germline, CDR1 is MNHEY and CDR2 SMNVEV (reference sequence). This CDR3 is 13 amino acids long. This CDR3 is CASSLVQNTEAFF. The CDR3 coding sequence is TGTGCCAGCAGTTTAGTCCAGAACACTGAAGCTTTCTTT.

This chain links TRBV18 with TRBJ1-1; D is ambiguous. The germline V and J ends were trimmed by 3 bases and 3 bases, with 14 bases remaining between them. This CDR3 spans 15 amino acids. Germline assignment: CDR1 KGHSH and CDR2 LQKENI. The CDR3: CASSPGDLRYTEAFF. The DNA for the CDR3 is TGTGCCAGCTCACCCGGTGACCTGAGGTACACTGAAGCTTTCTTT.

This chain connects TRBV28 to TRBJ1-2; the D is unclear. Germline V lookup: CDR1 MDHEN, CDR2 SYDVKM. Trimming took off 6 bases at V and 5 bases at J, with 10 bases between the two ends. The CDR3 length is 12 residues. CDR3 sequence (DNA): TGTGCCAGCAGCTCAGGAAATTATGGCTACACCTTC. This codes for CASSSGNYGYTF.

This CDR3 is CATNPTGEGSPLHF. The CDR3 DNA sequence: TGTGCCACGAATCCGACAGGGGAGGGATCACCCCTCCACTTT. The chain recombines TRBV6-5 with TRBJ1-6; 8 bases map to TRBD1. The J segment lost 10 bases and the V segment lost 10 bases, leaving 12 bases of the junction unmatched. This CDR3 is built from 14 residues. Germline CDR1 MNHEY, CDR2 SVGAGI.

V is TRBV30 and J is TRBJ1-1; D gene ambiguous. Germline V lookup: CDR1 GTSNPN, CDR2 SVGIG (reference sequence). The CDR3 is made up of 12 amino acids. V was pared by 8 bases and J by 0 bases, with 10 bases between. CDR3: CAGLPLNTEAFF. In DNA form, the CDR3 reads TGTGCCGGACTGCCCCTGAACACTGAAGCTTTCTTT.

The chain carries TRBV6-2 or TRBV6-3 and TRBJ1-2; 10 positions match TRBD1. The CDR3 length is 14 residues. Trimming took 6 bases from V and 7 from J; bases not matched to a gene: 8. Germline V gene data show CDR1 as MNHEY and CDR2 as SVGEGT. CDR3 in amino acids: CASSFTRDRGGYTF. In DNA, the CDR3 is TGTGCCAGCAGCTTTACCCGGGACAGGGGTGGCTACACCTTC.

The rearrangement links TRBV3-1 (or the pseudogene TRBV3-2) to TRBJ1-4; D perhaps matches TRBD1 (5 bases). This CDR3 contains 16 residues. Germline lookup yields CDR1 LGHDT and CDR2 YNNKEL (reference sequence). Trimming shortened V by 3 bases and J by 0 bases, and 11 bases separated the two germline ends. The CDR3 protein is CASSQGPAATNEKLFF. CDR3 in DNA: TGTGCCAGCAGCCAGGGGCCTGCTGCAACTAATGAAAAACTGTTTTTT.

The chain recombines TRBV6-6 with TRBJ1-2; D gene unclear. The CDR3 is 12 amino acids. From germline, CDR1 is MNHNY and CDR2 SVGAGI (reference sequence). Trimming left V 8 bases short and J 2 bases short, with 9 bases between. Here the CDR3 DNA reads TGTGCCAGCGAAGGAGGGAACTATGGCTACACCTTC. It is translated as CASEGGNYGYTF.

The V call is TRBV9, the J call TRBJ2-5; D is perhaps TRBD2 (7 bases). The CDR3 is 15 residues long. Germline V gives CDR1 SGDLS, CDR2 YYNGEE. V was pared by 2 bases and J by 1 base, with 12 bases between. CDR3 protein: CASSVGGATQETQYF. CDR3 in DNA: TGTGCCAGCAGCGTGGGGGGGGCTACCCAAGAGACCCAGTACTTC.

This clone came up a few times. This chain joins TRBV28 and TRBJ1-1; no firm D call. The CDR3 length is 10 residues. V was trimmed by 5 bases and J by 8 bases, leaving 6 bases between them. Germline V gives CDR1 MDHEN, CDR2 SYDVKM. As DNA, the CDR3 is TGTGCCAGCAGTGCAGTGGAAGCTTTCTTT. Amino acids: CASSAVEAFF.

The V and J genes are TRBV15 and TRBJ2-5; 7 bases match TRBD2. Per germline, CDR1 LNHNV and CDR2 YYDKDF (reference sequence). The CDR3 covers 18 residues. V gave up 3 bases and J gave up 2 bases; unmatched junction bases: 15. CDR3 DNA sequence: TGTGCCACCAGCAGGGATCCCCTCGAGGCGGGGGATCAAGAGACCCAGTACTTC. Translated: CATSRDPLEAGDQETQYF.